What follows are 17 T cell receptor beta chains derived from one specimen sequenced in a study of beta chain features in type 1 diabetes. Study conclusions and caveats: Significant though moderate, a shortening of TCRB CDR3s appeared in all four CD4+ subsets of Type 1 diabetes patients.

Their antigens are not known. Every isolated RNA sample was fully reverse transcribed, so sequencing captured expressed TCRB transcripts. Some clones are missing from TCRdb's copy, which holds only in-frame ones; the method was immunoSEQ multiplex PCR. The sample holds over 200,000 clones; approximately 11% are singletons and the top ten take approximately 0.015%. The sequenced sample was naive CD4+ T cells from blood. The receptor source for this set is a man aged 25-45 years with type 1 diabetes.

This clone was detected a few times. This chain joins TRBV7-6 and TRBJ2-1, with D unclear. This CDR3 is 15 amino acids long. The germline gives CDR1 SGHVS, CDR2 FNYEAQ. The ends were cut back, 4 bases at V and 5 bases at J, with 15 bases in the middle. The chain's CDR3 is CASSSSLLRHNEQFF. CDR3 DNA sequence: TGTGCCAGCAGCTCATCGCTCCTGAGGCACAATGAGCAGTTCTTC.

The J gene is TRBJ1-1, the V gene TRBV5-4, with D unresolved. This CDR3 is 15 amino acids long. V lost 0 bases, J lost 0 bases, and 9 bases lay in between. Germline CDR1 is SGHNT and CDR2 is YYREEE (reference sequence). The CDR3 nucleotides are TGTGCCAGCAGCTTGGCGGGTTACTTGAACACTGAAGCTTTCTTT. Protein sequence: CASSLAGYLNTEAFF. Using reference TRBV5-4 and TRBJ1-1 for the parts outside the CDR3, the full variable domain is ETGVTQSPTHLIKTRGQQVTLRCSSQSGHNTVSWYQQALGQGPQFIFQYYREEENGRGNFPPRFSGLQFPNYSSELNVNALELDDSALYLCASSLAGYLNTEAFFGQGTRLTVV.

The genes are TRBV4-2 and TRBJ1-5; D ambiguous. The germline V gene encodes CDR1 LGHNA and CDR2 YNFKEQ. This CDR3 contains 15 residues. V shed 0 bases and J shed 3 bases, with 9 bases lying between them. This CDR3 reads CASSQDGESNQPQHF. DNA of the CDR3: TGTGCCAGCAGCCAAGATGGGGAGTCCAATCAGCCCCAGCATTTT.

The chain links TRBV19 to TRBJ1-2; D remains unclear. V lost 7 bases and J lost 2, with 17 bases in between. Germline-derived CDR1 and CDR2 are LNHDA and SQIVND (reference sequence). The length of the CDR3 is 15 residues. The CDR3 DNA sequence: TGTGCCAGTAACGCAGGAGGCCAGACAAACTATGGCTACACCTTC. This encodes CASNAGGQTNYGYTF.

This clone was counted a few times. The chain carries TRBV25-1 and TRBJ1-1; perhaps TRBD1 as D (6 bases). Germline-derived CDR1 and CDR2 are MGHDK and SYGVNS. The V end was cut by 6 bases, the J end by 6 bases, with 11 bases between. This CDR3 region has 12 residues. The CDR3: CASRQGSAEAFF. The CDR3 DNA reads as TGTGCCAGCAGGCAGGGGAGTGCTGAAGCTTTCTTT.

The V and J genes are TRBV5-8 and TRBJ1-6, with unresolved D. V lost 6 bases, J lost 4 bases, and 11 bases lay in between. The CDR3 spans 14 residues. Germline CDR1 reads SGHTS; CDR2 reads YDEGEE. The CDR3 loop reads CASTVPQYNSPLHF. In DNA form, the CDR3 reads TGTGCCAGCACCGTACCGCAGTATAATTCACCCCTCCACTTT.

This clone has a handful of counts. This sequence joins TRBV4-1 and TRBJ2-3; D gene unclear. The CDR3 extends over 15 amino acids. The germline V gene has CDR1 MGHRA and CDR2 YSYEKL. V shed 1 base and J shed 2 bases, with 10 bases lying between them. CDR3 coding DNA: TGCGCCAGCAGCCAAGCGCAGGAAACCACAGATACGCAGTATTTT. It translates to CASSQAQETTDTQYF.

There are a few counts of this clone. In nucleotides, the CDR3 is TGTGCCAGCAGCATCTCCGCCGGGACAGCGAACTATGGCTACACCTTC. It encodes CASSISAGTANYGYTF. The chain employs TRBV7-8 and TRBJ1-2; 7 nucleotides line up with TRBD1. The trim removed 5 bases at V and 2 bases at J, leaving 11 bases unmatched. CDR1 is SGHVS, CDR2 FQNEAQ, per germline. The CDR3 runs 16 residues.

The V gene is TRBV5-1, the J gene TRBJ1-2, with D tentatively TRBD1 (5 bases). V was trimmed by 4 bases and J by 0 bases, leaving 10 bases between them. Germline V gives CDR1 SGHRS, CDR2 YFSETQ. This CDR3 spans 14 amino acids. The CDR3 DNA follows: TGCGCCAGCAGCGGTGGACATTCTAACTATGGCTACACCTTC. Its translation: CASSGGHSNYGYTF.

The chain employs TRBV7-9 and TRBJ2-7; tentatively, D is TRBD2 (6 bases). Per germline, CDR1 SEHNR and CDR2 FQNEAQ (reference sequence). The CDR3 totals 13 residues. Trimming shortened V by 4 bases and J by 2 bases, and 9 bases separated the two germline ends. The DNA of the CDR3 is TGTGCCAGCAGCTCGGGACTGACCTACGAGCAGTACTTC. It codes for CASSSGLTYEQYF.

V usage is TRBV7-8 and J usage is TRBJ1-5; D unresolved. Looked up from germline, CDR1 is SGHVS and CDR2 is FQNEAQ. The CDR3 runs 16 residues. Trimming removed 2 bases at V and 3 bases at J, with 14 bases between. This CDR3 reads CASSLNRLVPNQPQHF. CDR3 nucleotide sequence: TGTGCCAGCAGCTTAAATCGATTAGTTCCCAATCAGCCCCAGCATTTT.

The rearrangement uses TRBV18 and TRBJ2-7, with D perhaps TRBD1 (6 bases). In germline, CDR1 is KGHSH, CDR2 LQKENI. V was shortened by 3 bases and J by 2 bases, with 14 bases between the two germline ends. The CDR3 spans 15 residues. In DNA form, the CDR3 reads TGTGCCAGCTCACCCGTCCGACAGGCCGCCTACGAGCAGTACTTC. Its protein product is CASSPVRQAAYEQYF.

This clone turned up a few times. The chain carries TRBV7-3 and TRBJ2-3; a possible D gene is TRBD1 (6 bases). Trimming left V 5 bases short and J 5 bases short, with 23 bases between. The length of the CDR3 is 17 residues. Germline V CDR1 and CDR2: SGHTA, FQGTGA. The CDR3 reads CASSPRGTGSFRDTQYF. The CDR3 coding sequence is TGTGCCAGCAGCCCCCGGGGTACAGGGAGCTTCAGAGATACGCAGTATTTT.

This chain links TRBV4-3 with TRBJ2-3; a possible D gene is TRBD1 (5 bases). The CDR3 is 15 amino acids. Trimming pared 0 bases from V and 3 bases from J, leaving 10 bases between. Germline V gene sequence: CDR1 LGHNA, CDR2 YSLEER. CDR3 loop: CASSQDPQGTDTQYF. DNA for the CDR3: TGCGCCAGCAGCCAAGATCCGCAGGGTACAGATACGCAGTATTTT.

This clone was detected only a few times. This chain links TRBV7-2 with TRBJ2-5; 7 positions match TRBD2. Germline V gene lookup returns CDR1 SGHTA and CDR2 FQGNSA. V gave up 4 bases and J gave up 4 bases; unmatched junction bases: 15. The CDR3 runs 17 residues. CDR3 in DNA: TGTGCCAGCAGCTCTTCCGTGGGGAGGGGCAGAAGAGAGACCCAGTACTTC. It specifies CASSSSVGRGRRETQYF.

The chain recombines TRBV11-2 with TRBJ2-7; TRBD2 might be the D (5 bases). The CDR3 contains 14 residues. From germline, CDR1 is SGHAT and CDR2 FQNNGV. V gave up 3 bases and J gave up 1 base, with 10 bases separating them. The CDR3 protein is CASSFLGRSYEQYF. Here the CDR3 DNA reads TGTGCCAGCAGCTTCCTAGGGAGATCCTACGAGCAGTACTTC.

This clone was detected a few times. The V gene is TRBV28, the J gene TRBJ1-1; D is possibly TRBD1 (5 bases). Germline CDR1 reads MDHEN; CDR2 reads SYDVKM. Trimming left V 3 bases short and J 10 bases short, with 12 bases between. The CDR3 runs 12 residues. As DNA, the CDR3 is TGTGCCAGCAGTTTGAGGAGGGGCCGAGCTTTCTTT. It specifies CASSLRRGRAFF. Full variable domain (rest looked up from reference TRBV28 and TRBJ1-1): DVKVTQSSRYLVKRTGEKVFLECVQDMDHENMFWYRQDPGLGLRLIYFSYDVKMKEKGDIPEGYSVSREKKERFSLILESASTNQTSMYLCASSLRRGRAFFGQGTRLTVV.